The 15 T cell receptor beta chains below all came from one sample that was sequenced in a study of Ad26.COV2.S vaccination and SARS-CoV-2 variants. The table came from immunoSEQ multiplex PCR; TCRdb's copy has only in-frame clones and leaves some out. The sample records 400,000 to 450,000 clones, less than 95% being singletons. Described treatment: roughly 18 received Ad26.COV2.S at low or high dose, single or two shots; about 5 received placebo; per-sample allocation not given. At day 63 after the first vaccine or placebo injection, samples were drawn. Here the sequenced sample was peripheral blood, taken in a trial of Ad26.COV2.S vaccine versus placebo. Receptors originate from a person aged 18-60 years who received the Ad26.COV2.S COVID-19 vaccine or a placebo.

The chain couples TRBV19 to TRBJ2-3; 7 positions agree with TRBD1. The CDR3 totals 13 residues. J lost 5 bases, V lost 5 bases, and 4 bases had no gene match. Germline lookup yields CDR1 LNHDA and CDR2 SQIVND (reference sequence). CDR3 protein: CASSPTGLDTQYF. The CDR3 bases are TGTGCCAGTAGTCCGACAGGGCTAGATACGCAGTATTTT.

The rearrangement uses TRBV2 and TRBJ1-3; no clear D. Trimming left V 6 bases short and J 4 bases short, with 7 bases between. Germline lookup yields CDR1 SNHLY and CDR2 FYNNEI. The CDR3 has 12 amino acids. CDR3 region: CASRGLGNTIYF. CDR3 coding DNA: TGTGCCAGCAGGGGATTGGGAAACACCATATATTTT.

The chain has TRBV7-2 and TRBJ1-1, with 8 bases fitting TRBD1. The CDR3 sequence is 15 residues long. Germline V gene data show CDR1 as SGHTA and CDR2 as FQGNSA. Trimming took 1 base from V and 1 from J; bases not matched to a gene: 2. This CDR3 is CASSLGTGGNTEAFF. The CDR3 region has the DNA TGTGCCAGCAGCTTAGGTACAGGGGGGAACACTGAAGCTTTCTTT.

The V gene is TRBV6-6, the J gene TRBJ1-1; D possibly corresponds to TRBD1 (5 bases). Deletions cut 2 bases from V and 7 bases from J, with 8 bases between. This CDR3 is 12 amino acids long. Per the germline V gene, CDR1 is MNHNY and CDR2 is SVGAGI (reference sequence). CDR3 in amino acids: CASSYQDSEAFF. The CDR3 DNA follows: TGTGCCAGCAGTTACCAAGACAGTGAAGCTTTCTTT.

This rearrangement joins TRBV20-1 to TRBJ2-1; a weak D match, TRBD2 (5 bases). V was clipped by 3 bases and J by 4 bases, with 16 bases between them. The germline gives CDR1 DFQATT, CDR2 SNEGSKA (reference sequence). CDR3 length: 15 residues. The CDR3 reads CSASPTSSEYNEQFF. For the CDR3, the DNA is TGCAGTGCTAGTCCCACGAGTAGCGAGTACAATGAGCAGTTCTTC.

The CDR3 bases are TGTGCCAGCTCACCAGACTTCCAAGAGACCCAGTACTTC. Translating gives CASSPDFQETQYF. The chain is built from TRBV18 and TRBJ2-5, with D hard to call. Trimming stripped 2 bases from V and 1 base from J, with 5 bases between. This CDR3 comprises 13 residues. Germline V gene lookup returns CDR1 KGHSH and CDR2 LQKENI.

The V call is TRBV7-6, the J call TRBJ2-3; perhaps D is TRBD1 or TRBD2 (5 bases each). Germline V gene lookup returns CDR1 SGHVS and CDR2 FNYEAQ. The ends were cut back, 2 bases at V and 5 bases at J, with 26 bases in the middle. The CDR3 totals 19 residues. The CDR3 region is CASSLIAPGRDPVEDTQYF. For the CDR3, the DNA is TGTGCCAGCAGCTTAATTGCGCCGGGCAGGGACCCCGTGGAAGATACGCAGTATTTT.

The chain recombines TRBV12-3 or TRBV12-4 with TRBJ2-7, with 7 bases aligning to TRBD1. V dropped 10 bases and J dropped 3; count of bases not matched to a gene: 9. The CDR3 extends over 13 amino acids. As DNA, the CDR3 is TGTGCCACTTCCTTCCCAGGGGGCTACGAGCAGTACTTC. This encodes CATSFPGGYEQYF.

This chain joins TRBV4-2 and TRBJ1-4, with 8 bases matching TRBD1. CDR3 length: 16 amino acids. Germline V gene data show CDR1 as LGHNA and CDR2 as YNFKEQ. With V trimmed by 4 bases and J by 1 base, 5 bases remained unmatched. The CDR3 here is CASSLGQGETNEKLFF. The CDR3 DNA is TGTGCCAGCAGCCTAGGACAGGGTGAAACTAATGAAAAACTGTTTTTT.

The J gene is TRBJ2-1, the V gene TRBV9; perhaps TRBD2 as D (6 bases). V shed 0 bases and J shed 5 bases, with 21 bases lying between them. The CDR3 contains 18 residues. Germline lookup yields CDR1 SGDLS and CDR2 YYNGEE. The CDR3 sequence is CASSVEPAQNSGNNEQFF. The CDR3 coding sequence is TGTGCCAGCAGCGTAGAGCCCGCTCAGAATAGCGGCAACAATGAGCAGTTCTTC.

V gene TRBV2 combines with J gene TRBJ2-5, with a possible D match to TRBD2 (5 bases). Germline V CDR1 and CDR2: SNHLY, FYNNEI. Trimming left V 1 base short and J 5 bases short, with 17 bases between. This CDR3 is 16 amino acids long. CDR3 in amino acids: CASSEGSISVAETQYF. The CDR3 DNA reads as TGTGCCAGCAGTGAAGGCAGTATTAGCGTGGCGGAGACCCAGTACTTC.

CDR3 nucleotides: TGCGCCAGCAGGGCAGCGGGAGCCTCCTACAATGAGCAGTTCTTC. Its translation is CASRAAGASYNEQFF. The V call is TRBV5-1, the J call TRBJ2-1; 8 bases are a match to TRBD2. Germline assignment: CDR1 SGHRS and CDR2 YFSETQ. After removal of 5 bases from V and 0 bases from J, the junction contained 4 bases not matched to a gene. The CDR3 covers 15 residues.

Of note for this clone: Other nucleotide sequences from this sample produce the same CDR3. This chain joins TRBV29-1 and TRBJ2-7; TRBD1 agrees at 7 bases. This CDR3 has 12 amino acids. The junction had 5 bases not matched to a gene; V was cut back by 6 bases and J by 3 bases. Germline CDR1 is SQVTM and CDR2 is ANQGSEA. CDR3 sequence reads: CSVTRDSYEQYF. CDR3 in DNA: TGCAGCGTGACCCGGGACAGCTACGAGCAGTACTTC.

The rearrangement links TRBV27 to TRBJ1-1; D is perhaps TRBD1 (6 bases). CDR1 is MNHEY and CDR2 is SMNVEV in the germline V gene (reference sequence). The CDR3 is 15 amino acids. Trimming cost V 5 bases and J 3 bases, with 16 bases left between them. As DNA, the CDR3 is TGTGCCAGCAGTGACGGGGGCGGGGGCTACACTGAAGCTTTCTTT. As protein: CASSDGGGGYTEAFF.

CDR3 sequence (DNA): TGTGCCAGCAGCTCCCGCGCTTTAGGAAGCGGGAGATCCTACAATGAGCAGTTCTTC. It encodes CASSSRALGSGRSYNEQFF. The chain is built from TRBV5-5 and TRBJ2-1, with 8 bases identical to TRBD2. J gave up 1 base and V 3 bases, and 15 bases lay outside the gene matches. This CDR3 has 19 residues. Germline values: CDR1 SGHKS, CDR2 YYEKEE (reference sequence).